Listed below are T cell receptor beta chains from one sample, sequenced in a study of regulatory T cells in long-lasting Graves disease. TCRdb reanalysed the multiplex PCR reads using MiXCR and keeps one entry per CDR3 protein. This table holds about 430,000 distinct CDR3 sequences, 15% found once. This sample also belongs to another study, concerning T cells in Graves' hyperthyroidism and ophthalmopathy.

The sample consisted of peripheral blood mononuclear cells (PBMCs), taken at new diagnosis, from a patient treated with antithyroid drugs. The receptors originated from a woman in her 40s with Graves disease. Both conserved end residues are part of each CDR3. The D gene is left open where the match is weak. Expanded clones get a size class; other rows say once, few or many, or leave the size out.

D: -
size: once
V: TRBV4-1
J: TRBJ2-2
CDR3: CASSRFLRFRGELFF
DNA: TGCGCCAGCAGCCGCTTCTTGAGGTTTAGGGGGGAGCTGTTTTTT

D: -
size: -
V: TRBV19
J: TRBJ2-2
CDR3: CASSEGGKNTGELFF
DNA: TGTGCCAGTAGTGAGGGCGGTAAGAACACCGGGGAGCTGTTTTTT

D: TRBD1
size: many
V: TRBV12-3/TRBV12-4
J: TRBJ1-1
CDR3: CASTLQGQGEAFF
DNA: TGTGCCAGCACCCTACAGGGGCAGGGTGAAGCTTTCTTT

D: -
size: many
V: TRBV14
J: TRBJ1-1
CDR3: CASSQEGSEAFF
DNA: TGTGCCAGCAGCCAAGAGGGGTCTGAAGCTTTCTTT

D: TRBD1
size: many
V: TRBV12-3/TRBV12-4
J: TRBJ2-7
CDR3: CASSGRQGSYEQYF
DNA: TGTGCCAGCAGCGGCCGACAGGGATCCTACGAGCAGTACTTC

D: -
size: -
V: TRBV19
J: TRBJ2-2
CDR3: CASSGMSTGELFF
DNA: TGTGCCAGTTCAGGGATGAGCACCGGGGAGCTGTTTTTT

D: -
size: many
V: TRBV30
J: TRBJ2-7
CDR3: CAWSVGQGTYEQYF
DNA: TGTGCCTGGAGTGTAGGGCAGGGGACCTACGAGCAGTACTTC

D: TRBD2
size: -
V: TRBV2
J: TRBJ2-1
CDR3: CASRSGRLYNEQFF
DNA: TGTGCCAGCAGGAGCGGGAGGCTTTACAATGAGCAGTTCTTC

D: -
size: many
V: TRBV3-1
J: TRBJ1-5
CDR3: CASSQGIGQPQHF
DNA: TGTGCCAGCAGCCAAGGTATCGGGCAGCCCCAGCATTTT

D: -
size: -
V: TRBV10-1
J: TRBJ2-3
CDR3: CASSEKELTDTQYF
DNA: TGCGCCAGCAGTGAGAAGGAGCTCACAGATACGCAGTATTTT

D: -
size: many
V: TRBV7-9
J: TRBJ2-7
CDR3: CASSLIGDSDQYF
DNA: TGTGCCAGCAGCTTAATAGGGGACTCTGACCAGTACTTC

D: -
size: many
V: TRBV11-2
J: TRBJ2-2
CDR3: CASSLAADGELFF
DNA: TGTGCCAGCAGCTTAGCGGCGGACGGGGAGCTGTTTTTT

D: TRBD2
size: few
V: TRBV6-2/TRBV6-3
J: TRBJ2-1
CDR3: CASSYNPAGNYNEQFF
DNA: TGTGCCAGCAGTTACAACCCAGCGGGAAACTACAATGAGCAGTTCTTC

D: TRBD2
size: many
V: TRBV6-2/TRBV6-3
J: TRBJ2-7
CDR3: CASRGTSGNEQYF
DNA: TGTGCCAGCAGAGGGACTAGCGGGAACGAGCAGTACTTC

D: TRBD2
size: few
V: TRBV10-1
J: TRBJ2-7
CDR3: CASSDPGLGTYEQYF
DNA: TGCGCCAGCAGTGATCCAGGACTAGGTACCTACGAGCAGTACTTC

D: TRBD1
size: many
V: TRBV28
J: TRBJ1-3
CDR3: CASTRDRNNFSGNTIYF
DNA: TGTGCCAGCACCCGGGACAGAAACAACTTCTCTGGAAACACCATATATTTT

D: -
size: -
V: TRBV5-1
J: TRBJ1-4
CDR3: CASNRDPTNEKLFF
DNA: TGCGCCAGCAATAGGGATCCAACTAATGAAAAACTGTTTTTT

D: -
size: many
V: TRBV18
J: TRBJ1-2
CDR3: CASSPRGTDGYTF
DNA: TGTGCCAGCTCACCACGGGGCACGGATGGCTACACCTTC

D: -
size: few
V: TRBV28
J: TRBJ2-2
CDR3: CATPGQSTGELFF
DNA: TGTGCCACTCCGGGACAATCCACCGGGGAGCTGTTTTTT

D: TRBD1
size: many
V: TRBV19
J: TRBJ2-5
CDR3: CASNTGGRGETQYF
DNA: TGTGCCAGTAATACAGGGGGCCGCGGAGAGACCCAGTACTTC

D: TRBD2
size: few
V: TRBV20-1
J: TRBJ2-7
CDR3: CSASLAGSSYEQYF
DNA: TGCAGTGCTTCCTTAGCGGGAAGCTCCTACGAGCAGTACTTC

D: -
size: many
V: TRBV6-1
J: TRBJ2-7
CDR3: CASSASDYEQYF
DNA: TGTGCCAGCAGTGCATCCGACTACGAGCAGTACTTC